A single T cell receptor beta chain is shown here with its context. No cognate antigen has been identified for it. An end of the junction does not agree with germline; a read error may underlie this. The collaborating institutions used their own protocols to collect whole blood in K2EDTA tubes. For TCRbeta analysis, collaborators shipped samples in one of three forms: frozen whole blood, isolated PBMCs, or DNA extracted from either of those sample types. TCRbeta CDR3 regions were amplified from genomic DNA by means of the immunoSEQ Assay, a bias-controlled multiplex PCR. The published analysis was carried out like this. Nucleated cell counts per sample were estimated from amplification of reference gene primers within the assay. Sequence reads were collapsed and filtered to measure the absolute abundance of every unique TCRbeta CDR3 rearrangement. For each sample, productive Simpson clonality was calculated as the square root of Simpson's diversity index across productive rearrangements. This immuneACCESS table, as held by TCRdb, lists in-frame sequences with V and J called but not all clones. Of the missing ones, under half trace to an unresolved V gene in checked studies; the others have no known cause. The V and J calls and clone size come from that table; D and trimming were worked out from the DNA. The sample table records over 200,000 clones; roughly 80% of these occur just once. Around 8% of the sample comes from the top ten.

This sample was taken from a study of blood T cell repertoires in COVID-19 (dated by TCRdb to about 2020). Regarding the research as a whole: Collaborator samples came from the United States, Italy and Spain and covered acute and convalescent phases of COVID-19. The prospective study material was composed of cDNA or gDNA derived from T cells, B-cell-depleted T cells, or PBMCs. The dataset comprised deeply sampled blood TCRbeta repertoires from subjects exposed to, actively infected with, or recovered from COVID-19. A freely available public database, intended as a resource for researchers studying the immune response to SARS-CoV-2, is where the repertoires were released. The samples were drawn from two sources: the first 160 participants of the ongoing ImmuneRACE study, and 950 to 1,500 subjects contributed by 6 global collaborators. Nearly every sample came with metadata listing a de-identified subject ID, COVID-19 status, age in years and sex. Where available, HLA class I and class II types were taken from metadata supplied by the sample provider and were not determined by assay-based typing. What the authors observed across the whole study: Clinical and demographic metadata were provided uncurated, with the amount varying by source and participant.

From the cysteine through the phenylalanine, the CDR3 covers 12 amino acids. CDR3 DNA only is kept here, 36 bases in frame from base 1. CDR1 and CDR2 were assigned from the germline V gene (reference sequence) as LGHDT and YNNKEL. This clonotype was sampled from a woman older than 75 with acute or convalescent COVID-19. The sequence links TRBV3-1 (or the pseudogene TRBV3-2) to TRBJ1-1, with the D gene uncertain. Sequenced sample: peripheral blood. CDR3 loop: CASSTRNSEAFF. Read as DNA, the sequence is TGTGCCAGCAGCACCAGGAACTCTGAAGCTTTCTTT.